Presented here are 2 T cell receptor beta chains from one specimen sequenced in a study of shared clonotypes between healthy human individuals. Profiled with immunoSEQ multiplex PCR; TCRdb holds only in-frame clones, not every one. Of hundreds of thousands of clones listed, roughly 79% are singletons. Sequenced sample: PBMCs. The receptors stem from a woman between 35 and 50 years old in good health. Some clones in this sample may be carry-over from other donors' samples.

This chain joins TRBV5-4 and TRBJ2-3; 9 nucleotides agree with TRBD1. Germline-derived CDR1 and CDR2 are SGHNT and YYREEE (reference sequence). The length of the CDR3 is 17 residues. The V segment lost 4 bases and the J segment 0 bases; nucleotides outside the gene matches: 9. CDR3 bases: TGTGCCAGCAGCCAAGGGACAGGGCATCCTAGCACAGATACGCAGTATTTT. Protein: CASSQGTGHPSTDTQYF.

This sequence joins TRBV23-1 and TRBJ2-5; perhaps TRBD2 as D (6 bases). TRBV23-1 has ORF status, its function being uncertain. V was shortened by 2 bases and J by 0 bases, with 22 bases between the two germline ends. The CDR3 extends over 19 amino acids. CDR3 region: CASSQPQFARREYQETQYF. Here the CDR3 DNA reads TGCGCCAGCAGTCAACCCCAGTTCGCCCGGAGGGAGTACCAAGAGACCCAGTACTTC.